This T cell receptor (beta chain) was observed in a study of T cells in Graves' hyperthyroidism and ophthalmopathy. The CDR3 regions of TCR beta were amplified from RNA transcripts. RT-PCR in the first round (using the HTBI primer set) targeted the TCR CDR3. MiXCR, applied by TCRdb to the multiplex PCR reads, yields one record per CDR3 protein. The sample shows about 350,000 distinct CDR3 sequences, approximately 15% of them seen only once. This clonotype was seen ten or more times. Researchers defined stable Graves' hyperthyroidism as no ophthalmopathy progression within 18 months. Each patient was aged 18 to 65 and had newly diagnosed hyperthyroidism of under 2 months' duration. The CDR3 is 14 amino acids. CDR1 and CDR2 (germline): MNHNY, SVGAGI (reference sequence). The trim removed 2 bases at V and 6 bases at J, leaving 2 bases unmatched.

The sequencing sample was made of blood. The V gene is TRBV6-6, the J gene TRBJ2-7; 12 bases are a match to TRBD1. This sequence was found in a woman aged 30 to 39 with Graves' hyperthyroidism. The CDR3 sequence is CASSYGTGGFEQYF. The CDR3 nucleotides read TGTGCCAGCAGTTACGGGACAGGGGGCTTCGAGCAGTACTTC.